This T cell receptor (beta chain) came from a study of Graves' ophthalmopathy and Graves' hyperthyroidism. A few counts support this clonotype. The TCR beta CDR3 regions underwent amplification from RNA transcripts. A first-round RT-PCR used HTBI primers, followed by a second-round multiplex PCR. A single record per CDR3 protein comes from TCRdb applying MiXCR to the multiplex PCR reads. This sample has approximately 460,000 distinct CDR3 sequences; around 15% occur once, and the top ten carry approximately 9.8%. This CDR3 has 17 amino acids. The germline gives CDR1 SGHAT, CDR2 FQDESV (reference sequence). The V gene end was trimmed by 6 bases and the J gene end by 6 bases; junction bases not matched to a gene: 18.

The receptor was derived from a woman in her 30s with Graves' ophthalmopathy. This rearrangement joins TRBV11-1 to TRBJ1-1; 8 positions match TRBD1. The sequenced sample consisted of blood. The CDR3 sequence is CASSPAGAGGVVSEAFF. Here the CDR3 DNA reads TGTGCCAGCAGTCCCGCGGGCGCAGGGGGCGTAGTCTCTGAAGCTTTCTTT.